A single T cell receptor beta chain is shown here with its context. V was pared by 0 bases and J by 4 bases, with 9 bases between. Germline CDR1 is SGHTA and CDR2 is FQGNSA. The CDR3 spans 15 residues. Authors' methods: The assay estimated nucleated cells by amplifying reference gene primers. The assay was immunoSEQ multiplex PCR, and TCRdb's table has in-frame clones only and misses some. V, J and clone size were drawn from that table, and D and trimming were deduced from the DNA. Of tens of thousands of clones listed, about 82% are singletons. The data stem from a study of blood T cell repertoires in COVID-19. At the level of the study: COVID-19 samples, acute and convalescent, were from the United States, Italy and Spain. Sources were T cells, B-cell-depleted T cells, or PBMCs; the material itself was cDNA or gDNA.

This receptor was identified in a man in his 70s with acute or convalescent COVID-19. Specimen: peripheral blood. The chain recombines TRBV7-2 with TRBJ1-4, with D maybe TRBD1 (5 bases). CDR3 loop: CASSLAGGFNEKLFF. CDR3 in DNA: TGTGCCAGCAGCTTAGCGGGGGGGTTTAATGAAAAACTGTTTTTT.